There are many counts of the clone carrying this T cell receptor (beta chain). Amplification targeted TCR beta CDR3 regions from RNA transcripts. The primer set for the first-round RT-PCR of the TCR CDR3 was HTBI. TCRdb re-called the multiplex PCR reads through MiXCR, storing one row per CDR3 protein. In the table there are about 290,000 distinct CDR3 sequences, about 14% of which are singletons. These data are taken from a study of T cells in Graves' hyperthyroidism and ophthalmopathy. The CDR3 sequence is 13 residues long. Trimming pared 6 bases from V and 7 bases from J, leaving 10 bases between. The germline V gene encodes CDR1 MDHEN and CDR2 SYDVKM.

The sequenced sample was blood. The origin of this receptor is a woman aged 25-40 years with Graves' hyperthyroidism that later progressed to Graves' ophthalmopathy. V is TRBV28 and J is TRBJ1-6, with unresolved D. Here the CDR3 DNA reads TGTGCCAGCAGCCCCCCCCAAAATTCACCCCTCCACTTT. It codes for CASSPPQNSPLHF.